The 14 T cell receptor beta chains below were found in one sample sequenced in a study of T cell repertoires in cytomegalovirus infection. For these TCRs, the target antigens are not known. One entry per CDR3 protein results from TCRdb running MiXCR on the reads. The table lists 570,000 or so distinct CDR3 sequences, about 40% of them singletons. The specimen was cultured PBMCs, collected from culture after CMV antigen stimulation. The receptors here all came from a human donor in good health (CMV status not recorded). Some clones in this sample may be carry-over from other donors' samples.

This clonotype was recorded many times. The chain uses TRBV7-2 and TRBJ2-3; the match to TRBD2 covers 9 bases. There are 16 residues in the CDR3. V lost 1 base and J lost 5; bases outside the gene matches: 7. CDR1 and CDR2 (germline): SGHTA, FQGNSA. The CDR3 spells CASSLDGSGSGDTQYF. The CDR3 region has the DNA TGTGCCAGCAGCTTAGATGGTAGCGGGAGCGGAGATACGCAGTATTTT.

This clonotype appeared a few times. This sequence joins TRBV11-2 and TRBJ1-6; the D is unclear. Trimming stripped 1 base from V and 10 bases from J, with 11 bases between. Germline V gives CDR1 SGHAT, CDR2 FQNNGV. CDR3 size: 14 residues. CDR3 sequence: CASSLGSSKSPLHF. The DNA for the CDR3 is TGTGCCAGCAGCTTAGGGTCTTCGAAGTCACCCCTCCACTTT.

This clonotype was counted a few times. V and J are TRBV6-1 and TRBJ2-1; D might be TRBD1 (6 bases). Germline-derived CDR1 and CDR2 are MNHNS and SASEGT. V lost 6 bases and J 2 bases, leaving 8 bases between the germline ends. The CDR3 loop spans 13 amino acids. DNA of the CDR3: TGTGCCAGCAGACGGACAGCCTACAATGAGCAGTTCTTC. Its protein product is CASRRTAYNEQFF.

This clonotype came up a few times. The chain combines TRBV7-8 with TRBJ2-7; 11 nucleotides align to TRBD2. CDR3 length equals 16 residues. Germline lookup yields CDR1 SGHVS and CDR2 FQNEAQ. Trimming at V came to 5 bases and at J to 4 bases, leaving 10 bases not matched to a gene. CDR3 sequence reads: CASSPLILAGVYEQYF. The CDR3 nucleotides are TGTGCCAGCAGCCCCCTGATACTAGCGGGGGTTTACGAGCAGTACTTC.

The J gene is TRBJ2-1, the V gene TRBV5-6, with 10 bases aligning to TRBD2. V trimming: 3 bases; J trimming: 5 bases; junction bases outside the gene matches: 8. CDR3 size: 16 residues. Germline V gives CDR1 SGHDT, CDR2 YYEEEE. CDR3 nucleotide sequence: TGTGCCAGCAGCTCCCTTACTAGCGGGATAGACAATGAGCAGTTCTTC. The encoded protein is CASSSLTSGIDNEQFF. Based on the CDR3 plus reference TRBV5-6 and TRBJ2-1, the full variable domain is DAGVTQSPTHLIKTRGQQVTLRCSPKSGHDTVSWYQQALGQGPQFIFQYYEEEERQRGNFPDRFSGHQFPNYSSELNVNALLLGDSALYLCASSSLTSGIDNEQFFGPGTRLTVL.

The chain is built from TRBV6-2 or TRBV6-3 and TRBJ2-1, with D perhaps TRBD2 (5 bases). Germline V gene sequence: CDR1 MNHEY, CDR2 SVGEGT. The CDR3 is 12 amino acids. V was cut by 8 bases and J by 10 bases, with 15 bases left in between. The CDR3 reads CASRPRVSEQFF. The CDR3 region has the DNA TGTGCCAGCCGACCGCGGGTGAGCGAGCAGTTCTTC.

The chain recombines TRBV5-1 with TRBJ1-1; no reliable D call. V lost 1 base and J 2 bases, leaving 12 bases between the germline ends. From germline, CDR1 is SGHRS and CDR2 YFSETQ. This CDR3 is 15 amino acids long. Written as DNA, the CDR3 is TGCGCCAGCAGCTTGACCACCGTTCATAACACTGAAGCTTTCTTT. This gives the protein CASSLTTVHNTEAFF.

This rearrangement joins TRBV7-6 to TRBJ2-4; D gene unclear. Germline assignment: CDR1 SGHVS and CDR2 FNYEAQ. The CDR3 loop spans 15 amino acids. Trimming removed 5 bases from V and 3 bases from J, with 14 bases in between. The CDR3 DNA is TGTGCCAGCAGCAAGGGCCCAGGCGGCAAAAACATTCAGTACTTC. Protein: CASSKGPGGKNIQYF.

The chain recombines TRBV7-9 with TRBJ1-2; D remains ambiguous. V was clipped by 3 bases and J by 8 bases, with 16 bases between them. Germline CDR1 and CDR2: SEHNR and FQNEAQ (reference sequence). The CDR3 runs 14 residues. The CDR3 protein is CASSFPRVQRGYTF. CDR3 sequence (DNA): TGTGCCAGCAGCTTCCCCCGGGTCCAGCGGGGCTACACCTTC.

The chain combines TRBV6-2 or TRBV6-3 with TRBJ2-3, with TRBD1 matching 12 bases. Germline assignment: CDR1 MNHEY and CDR2 SVGEGT. The length of the CDR3 is 15 residues. Germline trimming cut 6 bases from V and 6 bases from J; bases unmatched to any gene: 7. The chain's CDR3 is CASRDGTGGADTQYF. The DNA for the CDR3 is TGTGCCAGCAGAGACGGGACAGGGGGCGCGGATACGCAGTATTTT.

J is TRBJ2-7 and V is TRBV6-1; D might be TRBD2 (5 bases). The V end was cut by 5 bases, the J end by 0 bases, with 14 bases between. The CDR3 loop spans 15 amino acids. Germline V CDR1 and CDR2: MNHNS, SASEGT. This chain's CDR3 is CASSLTDSSSYEQYF. The CDR3 DNA reads TGTGCCAGCAGTCTGACGGACTCTAGCTCCTACGAGCAGTACTTC.

This chain joins TRBV12-3 or TRBV12-4 and TRBJ2-6; 10 bases are a match to TRBD1. V shed 0 bases and J 1 base; nucleotides not matched to a gene: 3. CDR3 length: 18 amino acids. In nucleotides, the CDR3 is TGTGCCAGCAGTTTAGCCGGACAGGGGGTGTCTGGGGCCAACGTCCTGACTTTC. Translation: CASSLAGQGVSGANVLTF.

This clonotype showed up just a few times. This sequence joins TRBV20-1 and TRBJ2-3, with a weak D call TRBD2 (6 bases). V lost 0 bases and J lost 2, with 12 bases in between. From germline, CDR1 is DFQATT and CDR2 SNEGSKA (reference sequence). The CDR3 has 15 amino acids. CDR3 residues: CSARDTRGATDTQYF. CDR3 DNA: TGCAGTGCTAGAGATACGCGGGGCGCCACAGATACGCAGTATTTT.

The chain couples TRBV6-5 to TRBJ1-5; D uncertain. Trimming shortened V by 6 bases and J by 1 base, and 13 bases separated the two germline ends. The CDR3 is 15 residues long. Germline V CDR1 and CDR2: MNHEY, SVGAGI. The DNA of the CDR3 is TGTGCCAGCAGACCGCACGGTGTAAGCAATCAGCCCCAGCATTTT. Its translation is CASRPHGVSNQPQHF.